The rows below give T cell receptor beta chains drawn from one sample of a study of blood T cell repertoires in COVID-19. Assay used: immunoSEQ multiplex PCR; TCRdb lists only in-frame clones, some missing. The repertoire includes about 240,000 clones, 86% of them detected once, and 9% to 15% sits in the top ten. Input material: peripheral blood. These receptors all stem from an elderly man with acute or convalescent COVID-19. CDR3s include the opening cysteine and the closing phenylalanine or tryptophan. Each record gives: D gene, J gene, V gene, clone size, CDR3 DNA, CDR3 protein. A D gene is named only where the DNA matches it firmly. Expanded clones get a size class; other rows say once, few or many, or leave the size out.

D: TRBD2; J: TRBJ2-5; V: TRBV7-6; size: -; DNA: TGTGCCAGCAGCATCTTAGCGGGGGGGGCTGAGACCCAGTACTTC; CDR3: CASSILAGGAETQYF
D: -; J: TRBJ1-1; V: TRBV7-9; size: -; DNA: TGTGCCAGCACCGTCTGGACAGCCACTGAAGCTTTCTTT; CDR3: CASTVWTATEAFF
D: -; J: TRBJ1-1; V: TRBV6-1; size: -; DNA: TGTGCCAGCAGTGAAGCGGTGGAGTTTAACCCTGAAGCTTTCTTT; CDR3: CASSEAVEFNPEAFF
D: TRBD1; J: TRBJ1-5; V: TRBV6-1; size: -; DNA: TGTGCCAGCAGTGAATATAGGACAGGGTTGAATCAGCCCCAGCATTTT; CDR3: CASSEYRTGLNQPQHF
D: -; J: TRBJ1-6; V: TRBV5-5; size: -; DNA: TGTGCCAGCAGCTTCAAGGAGAGCTCCTATAATTCACCCCTCCACTTT; CDR3: CASSFKESSYNSPLHF
D: -; J: TRBJ1-2; V: TRBV3-1/TRBV3-2; size: once; DNA: TGTGCCAGCAGCCTAGACCCGCTCGGTGGCTACACCTTC; CDR3: CASSLDPLGGYTF
D: -; J: TRBJ2-7; V: TRBV7-3; size: -; DNA: TGTGCCAGCAGCCTGACCCAGGGGTCCTACGAGCAGTACTTC; CDR3: CASSLTQGSYEQYF
D: -; J: TRBJ1-2; V: TRBV6-6; size: -; DNA: TGTGCCAGCAGTTACGGGACAACACAGATCTATGGCTACACCTTC; CDR3: CASSYGTTQIYGYTF
D: -; J: TRBJ1-6; V: TRBV5-8; size: -; DNA: TGTGCCAGCAGCCAAAGACAGAGAAATTCACCCCTCCACTTT; CDR3: CASSQRQRNSPLHF
D: -; J: TRBJ2-7; V: TRBV28; size: -; DNA: TGTGCCAGCAGTTTATATGGTGGGGGGAAGTACTTC; CDR3: CASSLYGGGKYF
D: -; J: TRBJ2-7; V: TRBV29-1; size: -; DNA: TGCAGCGTTCGGGACTACGAGCAGTACTTC; CDR3: CSVRDYEQYF
D: TRBD2; J: TRBJ2-7; V: TRBV6-5; size: -; DNA: TGTGCCAGCAGGCGACTAGCGGAGGGCTCCTACGAGCAGTACTTC; CDR3: CASRRLAEGSYEQYF
D: -; J: TRBJ1-1; V: TRBV7-6; size: -; DNA: TGTGCCAGCAGCTTGTTCGCGGGAATGAACACTGAAGCTTTCTTT; CDR3: CASSLFAGMNTEAFF
D: -; J: TRBJ1-2; V: TRBV3-1/TRBV3-2; size: -; DNA: TGTGCCAGCAGCCAAGAACAGATTGGCTACACCTTC; CDR3: CASSQEQIGYTF
D: -; J: TRBJ2-7; V: TRBV7-8; size: -; DNA: TGTGCCAGCAGCTTAGACAGAACCTACGAGCAGTACTTC; CDR3: CASSLDRTYEQYF
D: -; J: TRBJ1-5; V: TRBV27; size: few; DNA: TGTGCCAGCAGTCCACAGGGCCCTTATTACAATCAGCCCCAGCATTTT; CDR3: CASSPQGPYYNQPQHF
D: -; J: TRBJ2-7; V: TRBV4-2; size: once; DNA: TGTGCCAGCAGCCAAGATAACCAGGGGCCCTCCTACGAGCAGTACTTC; CDR3: CASSQDNQGPSYEQYF
D: -; J: TRBJ2-7; V: TRBV9; size: -; DNA: TGTGCCAGCAGCATGGCCCTGGGAGCCTCTGACGAGCAGTACTTC; CDR3: CASSMALGASDEQYF
D: TRBD2; J: TRBJ2-1; V: TRBV9; size: -; DNA: TGTGCCAGCAGCGTAGGACTAGCGAGCTACAATGAGCAGTTCTTC; CDR3: CASSVGLASYNEQFF
D: TRBD1; J: TRBJ1-5; V: TRBV7-9; size: -; DNA: TGTGCCAGCAGCTCATGGACAGGGGGTGTTAATCTAGGAGATCAGCCCCAGCATTTT; CDR3: CASSSWTGGVNLGDQPQHF
D: TRBD1; J: TRBJ1-3; V: TRBV10-3; size: once; DNA: TGTGCCACCCTAGGACAGGGTGGGGAAAACACCATATATTTT; CDR3: CATLGQGGENTIYF
D: TRBD1; J: TRBJ2-1; V: TRBV5-4; size: -; DNA: TGTGCCAGCAGCTTGGGGCCAGGGGGCTCCTACAATGAGCAGTTCTTC; CDR3: CASSLGPGGSYNEQFF
D: -; J: TRBJ1-6; V: TRBV11-2; size: -; DNA: TGTGCCAGCAGCTTAGCCCCGGGGGTCGATTCACCCCTCCACTTT; CDR3: CASSLAPGVDSPLHF
D: -; J: TRBJ1-2; V: TRBV9; size: few; DNA: TGTGCCAGCAGCCCCAGAAGGGGAAGCAACTATGGCTACACCTTC; CDR3: CASSPRRGSNYGYTF
D: -; J: TRBJ1-2; V: TRBV7-8; size: -; DNA: TGTGCCAGCAGCCCATTGACAGCTTCGCCAGTAGATGGCTACACCTTC; CDR3: CASSPLTASPVDGYTF
D: TRBD2; J: TRBJ2-6; V: TRBV5-1; size: -; DNA: TGCGCCAGCAGCTTGGAACTAGCGGGATACTCTGGGGCCAACGTCCTGACTTTC; CDR3: CASSLELAGYSGANVLTF
D: -; J: TRBJ1-4; V: TRBV7-2; size: -; DNA: TGTGCCAGCAGCCCAAAGACAGGTCATAATGAAAAACTGTTTTTT; CDR3: CASSPKTGHNEKLFF
D: -; J: TRBJ1-1; V: TRBV12-3/TRBV12-4; size: -; DNA: TGTGCCAGCAGTTTAGACAGGGACACTGAAGCTTTCTTT; CDR3: CASSLDRDTEAFF
D: -; J: TRBJ1-1; V: TRBV4-1; size: once; DNA: TGCGCCAGCAGCCAAGCCGGGGGGCCGGTGAACACTGAAGCTTTCTTT; CDR3: CASSQAGGPVNTEAFF
D: TRBD1; J: TRBJ2-4; V: TRBV6-6; size: -; DNA: TGTGCCAGCAGCCCCTCGGGACAGGGGGGTCGGGGCATTCAGTACTTC; CDR3: CASSPSGQGGRGIQYF
D: TRBD2; J: TRBJ2-3; V: TRBV4-1; size: -; DNA: TGCGCCAGCAGCCACTTCCCCACTAGCGGGGCTAGCACAGATACGCAGTATTTT; CDR3: CASSHFPTSGASTDTQYF
D: -; J: TRBJ2-1; V: TRBV5-1; size: few; DNA: TGCGCCAGCAGACCGACTCGATCGTCTTACAATGAGCAGTTCTTC; CDR3: CASRPTRSSYNEQFF
D: -; J: TRBJ1-1; V: TRBV29-1; size: -; DNA: TGCAGCGTTAAAGTAAGAGGAGGGGAGCAGAACACTGAAGCTTTCTTT; CDR3: CSVKVRGGEQNTEAFF
D: TRBD1; J: TRBJ1-1; V: TRBV19; size: -; DNA: TGTGCCAGTAGTAAAGTAGGACAGGATCCCAGGACTGAAGCTTTCTTT; CDR3: CASSKVGQDPRTEAFF
D: -; J: TRBJ2-3; V: TRBV5-5; size: -; DNA: TGTGCCAGCAGCTTGACTGGGGGCCGCACAGATACGCAGTATTTT; CDR3: CASSLTGGRTDTQYF
D: TRBD2; J: TRBJ2-7; V: TRBV11-2; size: -; DNA: TGTGCCAGCAGCTTGGTGAGTCGGACTAGCGGGGGATACGAGCAGTACTTC; CDR3: CASSLVSRTSGGYEQYF
D: TRBD1; J: TRBJ1-3; V: TRBV28; size: once; DNA: TGTGCCAGCAGTCCCACAGGGGCTACTGGAAACACCATATATTTT; CDR3: CASSPTGATGNTIYF
D: -; J: TRBJ1-2; V: TRBV6-1; size: -; DNA: TGTGCCAGCAGTTCGGCAGGGATGAATGGCTACACCTTC; CDR3: CASSSAGMNGYTF
D: -; J: TRBJ2-7; V: TRBV2; size: -; DNA: TGTGCCAGCAGTGCGGCCAGGCCCTTTTACGAGCAGTACTTC; CDR3: CASSAARPFYEQYF
D: TRBD1; J: TRBJ1-5; V: TRBV2; size: -; DNA: TGTGCCAGCAGTCGGGACAGGGGTGTCCCCCAGCCCCAGCATTTT; CDR3: CASSRDRGVPQPQHF
D: TRBD2; J: TRBJ2-1; V: TRBV7-2; size: -; DNA: TGTGCCAGCAGCATCAGCGGGGGCCTCTACAATGAGCAGTTCTTC; CDR3: CASSISGGLYNEQFF